This T cell receptor beta chain was observed in a study of monozygotic twins with inflammatory bowel disease. Study conclusions and caveats: IBD patients share fewer clonotypes with other people than healthy twins do, especially with disease activity. No single strong signal or clonotype associated with IBD was supported.

Comments on this clonotype: Its antigen remains unidentified.

The CDR3 has 15 amino acids. The germline V gene encodes CDR1 LNHDA and CDR2 SQIVND (reference sequence). Roughly 3,500 ng of total RNA went into each TCR library. Using TCRalpha and TCRbeta cDNA, the researchers carried out two nested PCRs that lasted roughly 16 and 10 cycles. TCRdb reworked the 5' RACE reads into one entry per CDR3 protein, no DNA. The sample spans 310,000 or so distinct CDR3 sequences; the ten largest clones claim around 2%. This receptor was identified in a human donor with ulcerative colitis or Crohn's disease, or a healthy co-twin of an affected twin (not recorded which). Sequencing input: blood. This chain joins TRBV19 and TRBJ1-1; TCRdb picks TRBD1, but there is no DNA to check that call. The CDR3 region is CASSIGGRMNTEAFF.